This record covers a single T cell receptor (beta chain). Its antigen remains unknown. The entry originates in a study of T cell responses to AZD1222 COVID-19 vaccine. Overall study findings and caveats: Vaccine-related CD4 TCRs covered spike, predominating at 160-218 and 743-854.

The data were produced by immunoSEQ multiplex PCR, yet TCRdb's version contains in-frame clones alone and is incomplete. The table shows around 140,000 clones, with roughly 90% occurring only once. Trimming stripped 2 bases from V and 5 bases from J, with 8 bases between. This CDR3 is 14 amino acids long. Germline lookup yields CDR1 SGHRS and CDR2 YFSETQ. The material sequenced was peripheral blood, taken 28 days after the second AZD1222 dose. The source is an adult who received the AZD1222 COVID-19 vaccine. V and J are TRBV5-1 and TRBJ1-6, with D maybe TRBD1 (5 bases). DNA of the CDR3: TGCGCCAGCAGCTTCCAGGGTGATAATTCACCCCTCCACTTT. Amino acid sequence: CASSFQGDNSPLHF.